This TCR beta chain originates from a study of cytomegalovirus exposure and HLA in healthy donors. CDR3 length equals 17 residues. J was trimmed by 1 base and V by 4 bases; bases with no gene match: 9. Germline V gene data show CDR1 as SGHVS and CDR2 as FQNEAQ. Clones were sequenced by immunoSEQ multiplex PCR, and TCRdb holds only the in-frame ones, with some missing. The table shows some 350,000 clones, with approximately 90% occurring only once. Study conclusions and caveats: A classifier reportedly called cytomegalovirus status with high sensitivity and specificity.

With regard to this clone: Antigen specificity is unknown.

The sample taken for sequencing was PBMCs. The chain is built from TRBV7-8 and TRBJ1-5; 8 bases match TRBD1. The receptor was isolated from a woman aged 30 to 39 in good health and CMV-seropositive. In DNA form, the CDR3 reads TGTGCCAGCAGCTCCGTAGGACAGGGTGGGAGCAATCAGCCCCAGCATTTT. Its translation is CASSSVGQGGSNQPQHF.